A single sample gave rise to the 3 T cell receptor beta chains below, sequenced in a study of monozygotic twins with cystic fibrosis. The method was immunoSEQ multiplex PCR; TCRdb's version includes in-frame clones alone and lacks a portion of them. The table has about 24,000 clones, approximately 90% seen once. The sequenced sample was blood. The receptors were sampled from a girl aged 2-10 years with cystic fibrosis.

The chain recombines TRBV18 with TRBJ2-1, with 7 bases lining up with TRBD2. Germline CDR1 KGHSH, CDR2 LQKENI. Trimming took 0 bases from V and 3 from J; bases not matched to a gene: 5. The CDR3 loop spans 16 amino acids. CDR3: CASSPPRRGFYNEQFF. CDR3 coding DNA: TGTGCCAGCTCACCACCGAGGCGGGGGTTCTACAATGAGCAGTTCTTC. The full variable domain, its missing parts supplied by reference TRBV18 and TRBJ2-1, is NAGVMQNPRHLVRRRGQEARLRCSPMKGHSHVYWYRQLPEEGLKFMVYLQKENIIDESGMPKERFSAEFPKEGPSILRIQQVVRGDSAAYFCASSPPRRGFYNEQFFGPGTRLTVL.

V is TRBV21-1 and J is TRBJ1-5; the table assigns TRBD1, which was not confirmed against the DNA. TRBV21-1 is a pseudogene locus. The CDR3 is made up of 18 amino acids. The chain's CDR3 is CASIALTPGTDSNQPQHF. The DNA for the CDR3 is TGTGCCAGCATTGCTTTAACCCCCGGGACAGATAGCAATCAGCCCCAGCATTTT.

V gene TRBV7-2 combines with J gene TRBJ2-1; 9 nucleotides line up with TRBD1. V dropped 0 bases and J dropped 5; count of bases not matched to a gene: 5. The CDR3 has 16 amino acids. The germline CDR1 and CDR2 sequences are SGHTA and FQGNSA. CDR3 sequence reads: CASSLAGQGLNNEQFF. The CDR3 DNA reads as TGTGCCAGCAGCTTAGCAGGACAGGGGTTAAACAATGAGCAGTTCTTC.